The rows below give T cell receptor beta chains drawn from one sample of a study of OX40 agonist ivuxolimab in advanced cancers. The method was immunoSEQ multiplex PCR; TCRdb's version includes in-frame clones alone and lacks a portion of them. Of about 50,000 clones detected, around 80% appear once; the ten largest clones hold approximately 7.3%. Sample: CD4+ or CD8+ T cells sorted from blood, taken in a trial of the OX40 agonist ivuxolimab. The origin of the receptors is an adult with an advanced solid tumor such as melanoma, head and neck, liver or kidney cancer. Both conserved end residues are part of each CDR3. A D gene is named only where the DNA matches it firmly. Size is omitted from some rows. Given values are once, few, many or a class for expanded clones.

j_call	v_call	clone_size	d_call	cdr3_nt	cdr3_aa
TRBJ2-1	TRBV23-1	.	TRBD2	TGCGCCAGCAGTCAAGCTAGCGGGAGGGGATACAATGAGCAGTTCTTC	CASSQASGRGYNEQFF
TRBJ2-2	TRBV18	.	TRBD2	TGTGCCAGCTCACCATTCCTAGCGGGAGGGTTGGCGGAGGAGCTGTTTTTT	CASSPFLAGGLAEELFF
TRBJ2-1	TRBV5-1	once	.	TGCGCCAGCAGCTTATCCTTTGATGGCCTTAATGAGCAGTTCTTC	CASSLSFDGLNEQFF
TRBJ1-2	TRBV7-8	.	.	TGTGCCAGCAGCTTACTGGGCGGACGAATTAACTATGGCTACACCTTC	CASSLLGGRINYGYTF
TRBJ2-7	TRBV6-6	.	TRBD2	TGTGCCAGCAGTTACGCGGGAGGAGGTTCCTACGAGCAGTACTTC	CASSYAGGGSYEQYF
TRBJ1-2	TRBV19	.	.	TGTGCCAGTAATCTCGACGGACAGCCCCGCCGGGGATATGGCTACACCTTC	CASNLDGQPRRGYGYTF
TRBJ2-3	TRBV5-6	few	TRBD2	TGTGCCAGCAGAGATGGACTAGCGGGTAGCACAGATACGCAGTATTTT	CASRDGLAGSTDTQYF
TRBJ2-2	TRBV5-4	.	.	TGTGCCAGCAGCTTGCAGGGCACCGGGGAGCTGTTTTTT	CASSLQGTGELFF
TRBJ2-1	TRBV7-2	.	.	TGTGCCAGCAGCTTCTGGCAGGATTACAATGAGCAGTTCTTC	CASSFWQDYNEQFF
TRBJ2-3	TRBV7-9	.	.	TGTGCCAGCAGCTCGTGGGGGACCGCAGATACGCAGTATTTT	CASSSWGTADTQYF
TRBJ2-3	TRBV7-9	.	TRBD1	TGTGCCAGCAGCCTTCGACAGGGTGGCACAGATACGCAGTATTTT	CASSLRQGGTDTQYF
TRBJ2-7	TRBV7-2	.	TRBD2	TGTGCCAGCAGCCCTCCGGGACTAGCGCGCGAGCAGTACTTC	CASSPPGLAREQYF
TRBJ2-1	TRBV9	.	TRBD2	TGTGCCAGCAGCGTAGACTTACTAGCGAGCAATGAGCAGTTCTTC	CASSVDLLASNEQFF
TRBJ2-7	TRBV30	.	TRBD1	TGTGCCTGGAGTTTACAGGGGGGCTACGAGCAGTACTTC	CAWSLQGGYEQYF
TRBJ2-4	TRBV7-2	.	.	TGTGCCAGCACTGAGGGACTAGCCAAAAACATTCAGTACTTC	CASTEGLAKNIQYF
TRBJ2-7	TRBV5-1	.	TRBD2	TGCGCCAGCAGCTTGGTAGCTAGCGGGCGAGGTGCCTACGAGCAGTACTTC	CASSLVASGRGAYEQYF
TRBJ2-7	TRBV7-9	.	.	TGTGCCAGCAGCATCTACGAGCAGTACTTC	CASSIYEQYF
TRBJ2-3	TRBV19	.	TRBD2	TGTGCCAGTAGTGGGACTAGCGGAAGCACAGATACGCAGTATTTT	CASSGTSGSTDTQYF
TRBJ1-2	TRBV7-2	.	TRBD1	TGTGCCAGCAGCTTACACTGGACAGGGCCTAAGGGCTACACCTTC	CASSLHWTGPKGYTF
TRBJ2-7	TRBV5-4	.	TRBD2	TGTGCCAGCGGGCGGGGGGGACTAGCGGGAGAGCGTGAGCAGTACTTC	CASGRGGLAGEREQYF
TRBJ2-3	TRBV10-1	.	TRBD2	TGCGCCAGCAGTGTAGGACTAGCGGGAGCCGATACGCAGTATTTT	CASSVGLAGADTQYF
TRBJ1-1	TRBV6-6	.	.	TGTGCCAGCAGTTTGCCGGGGGGGACGGGGACTGAAGCTTTCTTT	CASSLPGGTGTEAFF
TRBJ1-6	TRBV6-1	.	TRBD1	TGTGCCAGCAGTGAAGGAAGGGGGCGGGGCCATAATTCACCCCTCCACTTT	CASSEGRGRGHNSPLHF
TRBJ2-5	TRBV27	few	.	TGTGCCAGCAGTTTACTTGTAGGGGGGCAAGAGACCCAGTACTTC	CASSLLVGGQETQYF
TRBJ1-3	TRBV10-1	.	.	TGCGCCAGCAGTGGATACCGGATTAATTCAGGGTCCTCTGGAAACACCATATATTTT	CASSGYRINSGSSGNTIYF
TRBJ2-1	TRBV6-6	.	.	TGTGCCAGCAGTTTAGGGGGAGGGCTCCACAATGAGCAGTTCTTC	CASSLGGGLHNEQFF
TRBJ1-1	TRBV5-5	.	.	TGTGCCAGCAGCTTCCTGTTGGGTCGCACTGAAGCTTTCTTT	CASSFLLGRTEAFF
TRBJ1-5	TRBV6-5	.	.	TGTGCCAGCAGTTACTCAGCAGGGGTCGGTCAGCCCCAGCATTTT	CASSYSAGVGQPQHF
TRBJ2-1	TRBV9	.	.	TGTGCCAGCAGCGTAGAGGGGTCTAACTCCTACAATGAGCAGTTCTTC	CASSVEGSNSYNEQFF
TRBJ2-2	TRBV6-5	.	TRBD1	TGTGCCAGCCAACCTACAGGGGAAGGGGCCGGGGAGCTGTTTTTT	CASQPTGEGAGELFF
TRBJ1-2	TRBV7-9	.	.	TGTGCCAGCAGCTTAAAGGGAACAGACTATGGCTACACCTTC	CASSLKGTDYGYTF
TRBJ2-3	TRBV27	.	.	TGTGCCAGCAGTTTGGGGAAATGGGGCACAGATACGCAGTATTTT	CASSLGKWGTDTQYF
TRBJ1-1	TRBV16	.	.	TGTGCCAGCAGCCAATCGGTGAACACTGAAGCTTTCTTT	CASSQSVNTEAFF
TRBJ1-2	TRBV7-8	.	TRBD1	TGTGCCAGCAGCTCGAGGACAGGACGGGACTATGGCTACACCTTC	CASSSRTGRDYGYTF
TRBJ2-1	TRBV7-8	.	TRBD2	TGTGCCAGCAGCCCTCCACCTAGCGGGAGTATAGATGAGCAGTTCTTC	CASSPPPSGSIDEQFF
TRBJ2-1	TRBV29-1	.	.	TGCAGCGTACCTCACAGGGACTCCTACAATGAGCAGTTCTTC	CSVPHRDSYNEQFF
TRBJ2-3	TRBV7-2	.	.	TGTGCCAGCAGTCGTCGGGCTAGCCGGGATAGCACAGATACGCAGTATTTT	CASSRRASRDSTDTQYF
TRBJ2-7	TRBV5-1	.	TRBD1	TGCGCCAGCAGCCTACAACAGGGGTACGAGCAGTACTTC	CASSLQQGYEQYF
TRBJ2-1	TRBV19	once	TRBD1	TGTGCCAGTAGTCTAAGTCCGGGACAGAACAATGAGCAGTTCTTC	CASSLSPGQNNEQFF
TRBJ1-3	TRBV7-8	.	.	TGTGCCAGCAGCTTAGTTTCCCCTCGGAGCTCTGGAAACACCATATATTTT	CASSLVSPRSSGNTIYF
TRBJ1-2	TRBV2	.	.	TGTGCCAGCAGTGTTGGGGATGCGAACTATGGCTACACCTTC	CASSVGDANYGYTF
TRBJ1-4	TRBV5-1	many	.	TGCGCCAGCATGAGACAGCCTACAACTAATGAAAAACTGTTTTTT	CASMRQPTTNEKLFF
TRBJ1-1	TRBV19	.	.	TGTGCCAGTAGTATAGGGGGGGCGCGAACTGAAGCTTTCTTT	CASSIGGARTEAFF
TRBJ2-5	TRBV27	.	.	TGTGCCAGCGCCTTCGGCTCACGAGTGGGGGAGACCCAGTACTTC	CASAFGSRVGETQYF
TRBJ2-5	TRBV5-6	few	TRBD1	TGTGCCAGCACCCTGGTGGGACAGCAAGAGACCCAGTACTTC	CASTLVGQQETQYF
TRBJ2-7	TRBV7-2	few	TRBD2	TGTGCCAGCAGCTCTAGCGGGTACGAGCAGTACTTC	CASSSSGYEQYF
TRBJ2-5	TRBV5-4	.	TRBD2	TGTGCCAGCAGCTTGGTTGGGGGGGAGGAGACCCAGTACTTC	CASSLVGGEETQYF